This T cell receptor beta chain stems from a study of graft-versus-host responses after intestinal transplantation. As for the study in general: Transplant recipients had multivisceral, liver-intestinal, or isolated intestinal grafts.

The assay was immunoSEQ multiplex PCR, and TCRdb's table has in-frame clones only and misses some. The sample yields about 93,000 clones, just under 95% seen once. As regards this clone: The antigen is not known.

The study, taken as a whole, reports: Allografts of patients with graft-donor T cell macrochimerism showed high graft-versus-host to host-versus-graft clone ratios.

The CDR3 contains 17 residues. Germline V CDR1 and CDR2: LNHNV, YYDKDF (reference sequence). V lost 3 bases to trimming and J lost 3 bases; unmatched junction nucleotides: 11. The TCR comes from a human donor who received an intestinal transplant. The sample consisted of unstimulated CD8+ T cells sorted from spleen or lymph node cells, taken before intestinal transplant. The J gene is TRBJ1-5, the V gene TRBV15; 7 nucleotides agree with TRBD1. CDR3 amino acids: CATSRNYGTANNQPQHF. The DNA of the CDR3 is TGTGCCACCAGCAGGAACTATGGGACAGCCAACAATCAGCCCCAGCATTTT.